A single TCR beta chain is shown here with its context. The sample originates from a study of CD8+ T cells in alopecia areata. Study as a whole: Treated patients were given 5 to 10 mg oral tofacitinib twice daily.

The treatment is: oral pan-JAK inhibitor, 5-10 mg twice daily. PBMCs were stained for CD3, CD4 and CD8, and CD4+ and CD8+ T cells were sorted. RNA, once extracted, was reverse transcribed into cDNA for use as the sequencing template. Data came from immunoSEQ multiplex PCR; TCRdb stores just in-frame clones and leaves some out. The table lists 150,000 to 200,000 clones, 40% to 55% of them singletons, with around 10% in the top ten. This clonotype was sampled from a human donor with alopecia areata. The source material was CD8+ T cells sorted from blood, sampled around week 53, from a patient treated with tofacitinib.

The CDR3 DNA reads as TGCGCCAGCCGTGGGACAGTGATGTACGAGCAGTACTTC. Translating gives CASRGTVMYEQYF. The V gene is TRBV10-2, the J gene TRBJ2-7; 7 bases match TRBD1. Looked up from germline, CDR1 is WSHSY and CDR2 is SAAADI. This CDR3 region has 13 residues. V dropped 8 bases and J dropped 4; count of bases not matched to a gene: 8.